The 26 T cell receptor beta chains reported below all come from one sample, sequenced in a study of T-cell reconstitution after alpha-beta-depleted transplantation in children. This sample's TCRbeta library carried unique molecular identifier barcodes. Using its own MiXCR run on the PCR reads, TCRdb lists one record per CDR3 protein. The sample consists of hundreds of thousands of distinct CDR3 sequences, approximately 14% of them appearing once. This sample comprised PBMCs, obtained before TCRalphabeta/CD19-depleted stem cell transplant. All receptors derive from a girl aged 2 to 10 with congenital amegakaryocytic thrombocytopenia, due to receive a stem cell transplant.

The chain combines TRBV5-6 with TRBJ1-6, with D hard to call. V lost 2 bases and J lost 7, with 13 bases in between. Germline loops: CDR1 SGHDT, CDR2 YYEEEE. The CDR3 is 15 amino acids. The CDR3 bases are TGTGCCAGCAGCTTTTACGGGTTGGAGAATTCACCCCTCCACTTT. Encoded protein: CASSFYGLENSPLHF.

This sequence joins TRBV7-8 and TRBJ2-7; D may be TRBD1 (6 bases). Germline V gene data show CDR1 as SGHVS and CDR2 as FQNEAQ. Trimming cost V 7 bases and J 1 base, with 17 bases left between them. This CDR3 contains 15 residues. This CDR3 is CASIPPLGGSYEQYF. CDR3 in DNA: TGTGCCAGCATCCCGCCGTTAGGGGGTTCCTACGAGCAGTACTTC.

The V call is TRBV14, the J call TRBJ2-3; no firm D call. The V and J ends lost 5 bases and 6 bases respectively, with 24 bases between them. This CDR3 is 17 amino acids long. In germline, CDR1 is SGHDN, CDR2 FVKESK. As DNA, the CDR3 is TGTGCCAGCAGCGATTCACGGGCCCTTCGCGTCCCCGATACGCAGTATTTT. Encoded protein: CASSDSRALRVPDTQYF.

This clonotype was counted ten times or more. The genes are TRBV7-9 and TRBJ2-4, with a tentative D call TRBD2 (6 bases). Germline CDR1 and CDR2: SEHNR and FQNEAQ (reference sequence). CDR3 length equals 12 residues. V was clipped by 4 bases and J by 15 bases, with 16 bases between them. CDR3 sequence reads: CASSSQDYGWYF. The DNA of the CDR3 is TGTGCCAGCAGCTCACAGGACTATGGGTGGTACTTC.

Ten or more counts support this clonotype. The chain carries TRBV12-3 or TRBV12-4 and TRBJ2-3; perhaps TRBD1 as D (6 bases). V was pared by 1 base and J by 5 bases, with 13 bases between. This CDR3 has 15 residues. In DNA, the CDR3 is TGTGCCAGCAGTTTAGAGGCGGCAGGGGTAGATACGCAGTATTTT. This translates into CASSLEAAGVDTQYF.

This chain links TRBV7-3 with TRBJ2-6; a weak D match, TRBD2 (5 bases). With 2 bases removed from V and 0 bases from J, the gap between germline ends came to 8 bases. Per the germline V gene, CDR1 is SGHTA and CDR2 is FQGTGA. The CDR3 length is 16 residues. The CDR3 protein is CASSLHRGSGANVLTF. In DNA form, the CDR3 reads TGTGCCAGCAGCTTACATCGGGGCTCTGGGGCCAACGTCCTGACTTTC. The full variable domain, rest sourced from reference TRBV7-3 and TRBJ2-6, is GAGVSQTPSNKVTEKGKYVELRCDPISGHTALYWYRQSLGQGPEFLIYFQGTGAADDSGLPNDRFFAVRPEGSVSTLKIQRTERGDSAVYLCASSLHRGSGANVLTFGAGSRLTVL.

This chain joins TRBV20-1 and TRBJ2-3; D is tentatively TRBD1 or TRBD2 (7 bases each). The CDR3 runs 14 residues. The germline gives CDR1 DFQATT, CDR2 SNEGSKA (reference sequence). V was cut by 8 bases and J by 1 base, with 16 bases left in between. The CDR3, as DNA: TGCAGTCCAGGGGGGGGCCGCGGCACAGATACGCAGTATTTT. It specifies CSPGGGRGTDTQYF.

The J gene is TRBJ2-2, the V gene TRBV7-2, with D possibly matching TRBD2 (6 bases). Germline CDR1 reads SGHTA; CDR2 reads FQGNSA. CDR3 length: 15 residues. The V end lost 5 bases, the J end lost 4 bases, and 14 bases lay between the germline ends. Here the CDR3 reads CASSRALAITGELFF. The CDR3 DNA sequence: TGTGCCAGCAGCAGGGCACTAGCCATCACCGGGGAGCTGTTTTTT. Looking up the rest from reference TRBV7-2 and TRBJ2-2 gives the full variable domain: GAGVSQSPSNKVTEKGKDVELRCDPISGHTALYWYRQSLGQGLEFLIYFQGNSAPDKSGLPSDRFSAERTGGSVSTLTIQRTQQEDSAVYLCASSRALAITGELFFGEGSRLTVL.

This clonotype has more than one count but fewer than ten. The rearrangement uses TRBV20-1 and TRBJ2-7, with 10 bases matching TRBD2. Germline V gene lookup returns CDR1 DFQATT and CDR2 SNEGSKA (reference sequence). The CDR3 contains 15 residues. Unmatched junction bases numbered 5, after V lost 0 bases and J lost 3 bases. CDR3 sequence reads: CSARDRRLAGYEQYF. In nucleotides, the CDR3 is TGCAGTGCTAGAGATAGGAGACTAGCGGGCTACGAGCAGTACTTC.

This clonotype was seen at least ten times. The rearrangement links TRBV28 to TRBJ2-7; D is undetermined. CDR1 and CDR2 (germline): MDHEN, SYDVKM. V was shortened by 5 bases and J by 7 bases, with 12 bases between the two germline ends. This CDR3 comprises 12 residues. The CDR3: CASSPRRTEQYF. DNA of the CDR3: TGTGCCAGCAGTCCCCGTCGAACTGAGCAGTACTTC.

This chain uses TRBV20-1 with TRBJ2-7; either TRBD1 or TRBD2 may supply D (5 bases each). The V gene lost 5 bases and the J gene lost 3 bases, with 14 bases spanning the gap. Germline V gene sequence: CDR1 DFQATT, CDR2 SNEGSKA (reference sequence). The CDR3 totals 13 residues. The CDR3 protein is CSADYDGHYEQYF. The CDR3 nucleotides read TGCAGTGCTGACTATGACGGACACTACGAGCAGTACTTC.

This clonotype has at least ten counts. The chain has TRBV20-1 and TRBJ2-4; perhaps D is TRBD1 or TRBD2 (5 bases each). The germline V gene has CDR1 DFQATT and CDR2 SNEGSKA (reference sequence). This CDR3 comprises 15 residues. Trimming removed 7 bases from V and 3 bases from J, with 19 bases in between. The CDR3 sequence: CSVDEGMMDKNIQYF. In nucleotides, the CDR3 is TGCAGTGTCGACGAGGGGATGATGGACAAAAACATTCAGTACTTC.

This clonotype has just a few counts. V usage is TRBV7-6 and J usage is TRBJ2-7, with D perhaps TRBD1 (6 bases). There are 15 residues in the CDR3. With 0 bases removed from V and 2 bases from J, the gap between germline ends came to 11 bases. Germline CDR1 and CDR2: SGHVS and FNYEAQ. The CDR3 region has the DNA TGTGCCAGCAGCTTAGCTGTGACAGGCCCCTACGAGCAGTACTTC. Translation gives CASSLAVTGPYEQYF.

This clonotype showed up just a few times. The rearrangement joins TRBV20-1 to TRBJ2-2, with 9 bases fitting TRBD2. CDR3 length equals 16 residues. The germline gives CDR1 DFQATT, CDR2 SNEGSKA (reference sequence). Trimming cost V 3 bases and J 4 bases; bases outside gene matches: 9. This CDR3 reads CSASGLGLAFTGELFF. The CDR3 DNA sequence: TGCAGTGCTAGTGGTTTGGGACTAGCATTCACCGGGGAGCTGTTTTTT.

This clonotype was seen repeatedly, ten times or more. V usage is TRBV7-9 and J usage is TRBJ1-2, with D perhaps TRBD1 (6 bases). The CDR3 loop spans 15 amino acids. Between the trimmed V and J ends, which lost 5 bases and 1 base, there was a span of 14 bases. The germline V gene encodes CDR1 SEHNR and CDR2 FQNEAQ (reference sequence). The CDR3 nucleotides are TGTGCCAGCAGCCCGCCCCAACAGGGTAACTATGGCTACACCTTC. It codes for CASSPPQQGNYGYTF.

This chain uses TRBV20-1 with TRBJ2-6, with D possibly being TRBD1 (6 bases). In germline, CDR1 is DFQATT, CDR2 SNEGSKA (reference sequence). The V and J ends lost 6 bases and 3 bases respectively, with 12 bases between them. The CDR3 sequence is 14 residues long. For the CDR3, the DNA is TGCAGTGCAACACAGGGAATTGGGGCCAACGTCCTGACTTTC. Translating it yields CSATQGIGANVLTF.

The rearrangement uses TRBV2 and TRBJ2-5; unclear D gene. Trimming took off 9 bases at V and 7 bases at J, with 18 bases between the two ends. Germline CDR1 reads SNHLY; CDR2 reads FYNNEI. The CDR3 has 13 residues. The CDR3 DNA follows: TGTGCCAGTCTAATTCTCGGAGTCGGGACCCAGTACTTC. It codes for CASLILGVGTQYF.

In its sample, this clonotype was seen a few times. The CDR3 sequence is CSVRISSGSYEQYF. The CDR3 nucleotides read TGCAGCGTTCGGATTAGTAGCGGGAGTTACGAGCAGTACTTC. The chain is built from TRBV29-1 and TRBJ2-7; 9 nucleotides match TRBD2. Germline CDR1 and CDR2: SQVTM and ANQGSEA. There are 14 residues in the CDR3. V lost 5 bases, J lost 4 bases, and 9 bases stayed unmatched.

About this clonotype: A much larger clone differs by one base, so this may be a read error. The chain combines TRBV24-1 with TRBJ1-1; 7 bases agree with TRBD1. The CDR3 is 13 amino acids. J lost 10 bases, V lost 5 bases, and 9 bases had no gene match. From germline, CDR1 is KGHDR and CDR2 SFDVKD. CDR3 in amino acids: CATSVSTGVRAFF. Written as DNA, the CDR3 is TGTGCCACCAGTGTTTCTACAGGGGTAAGAGCTTTCTTT.

This clonotype showed up many times. The chain recombines TRBV28 with TRBJ2-5; TRBD1 might be the D (6 bases). The germline gives CDR1 MDHEN, CDR2 SYDVKM. The CDR3 length is 16 residues. Trimming left V 5 bases short and J 5 bases short, with 21 bases between. CDR3 bases: TGTGCCAGCAGTGGTCTACGCAGGGGCTTAGAGGAGACCCAGTACTTC. The encoded protein is CASSGLRRGLEETQYF.

The chain is built from TRBV5-1 and TRBJ2-3; tentative D call: TRBD2 (6 bases). CDR3 length: 14 amino acids. CDR1 SGHRS and CDR2 YFSETQ come from the germline V gene. V was shortened by 0 bases and J by 5 bases, with 10 bases between the two germline ends. CDR3 protein: CASSLAGEGDTQYF. CDR3 DNA sequence: TGCGCCAGCAGCTTGGCGGGAGAGGGAGATACGCAGTATTTT. The full variable domain, with the rest looked up from reference TRBV5-1 and TRBJ2-3, is KAGVTQTPRYLIKTRGQQVTLSCSPISGHRSVSWYQQTPGQGLQFLFEYFSETQRNKGNFPGRFSGRQFSNSRSEMNVSTLELGDSALYLCASSLAGEGDTQYFGPGTRLTVL.

The gene calls are TRBV5-1 and TRBJ1-6; the D gene is possibly TRBD1 (6 bases). The CDR3 loop spans 16 amino acids. Trimming stripped 3 bases from V and 12 bases from J, with 22 bases between. The germline gives CDR1 SGHRS, CDR2 YFSETQ. In DNA form, the CDR3 reads TGCGCCAGCAGCTCGAGACCGGGACACCTATTAGGACCCCTCCACTTT. This gives the protein CASSSRPGHLLGPLHF. The full variable domain, rest sourced from reference TRBV5-1 and TRBJ1-6, is KAGVTQTPRYLIKTRGQQVTLSCSPISGHRSVSWYQQTPGQGLQFLFEYFSETQRNKGNFPGRFSGRQFSNSRSEMNVSTLELGDSALYLCASSSRPGHLLGPLHFGNGTRLTVT.

This clonotype was observed at least ten times. V and J are TRBV5-1 and TRBJ2-3; 9 bases are a match to TRBD1. V dropped 0 bases and J dropped 4; count of bases not matched to a gene: 6. The V gene's germline CDR1 is SGHRS and CDR2 YFSETQ. This CDR3 spans 16 amino acids. The CDR3 region is CASSLASGTGPDTQYF. CDR3 DNA: TGCGCCAGCAGCTTGGCGTCCGGGACAGGGCCAGATACGCAGTATTTT.

This clonotype was counted only a few times. This may be a read error: a much more frequent sequence differs by one nucleotide. The rearrangement links TRBV28 to TRBJ1-2; 7 positions match TRBD1. V was clipped by 5 bases and J by 4 bases; unmatched bases: 4. This CDR3 has 13 residues. Germline CDR1 reads MDHEN; CDR2 reads SYDVKM. The CDR3 nucleotides read TGTGCCAGCAGTCCGACAGGGAGCTATGGCTACACCTTC. Protein product: CASSPTGSYGYTF.

Concerning this clonotype: A much bigger clone sits one base away, suggesting this may be a read error. The chain recombines TRBV7-8 with TRBJ2-1; 13 bases fit TRBD2. The CDR3 extends over 15 amino acids. Germline-derived CDR1 and CDR2 are SGHVS and FQNEAQ. The chain's CDR3 is CASSFGLAGASEQSF. In DNA form, the CDR3 reads TGTGCCAGCAGCTTCGGACTAGCGGGAGCCAGTGAGCAGTCCTTC.

This clonotype was seen more than once but under ten times. The chain employs TRBV20-1 and TRBJ1-3, with D maybe TRBD1 (6 bases). V dropped 3 bases and J dropped 0 bases, with 12 bases sitting between them. The germline V gene has CDR1 DFQATT and CDR2 SNEGSKA (reference sequence). The CDR3 totals 15 residues. In DNA, the CDR3 is TGCAGTGCTAGTTGGGGGGCCCGCTCTGGAAACACCATATATTTT. Protein product: CSASWGARSGNTIYF.